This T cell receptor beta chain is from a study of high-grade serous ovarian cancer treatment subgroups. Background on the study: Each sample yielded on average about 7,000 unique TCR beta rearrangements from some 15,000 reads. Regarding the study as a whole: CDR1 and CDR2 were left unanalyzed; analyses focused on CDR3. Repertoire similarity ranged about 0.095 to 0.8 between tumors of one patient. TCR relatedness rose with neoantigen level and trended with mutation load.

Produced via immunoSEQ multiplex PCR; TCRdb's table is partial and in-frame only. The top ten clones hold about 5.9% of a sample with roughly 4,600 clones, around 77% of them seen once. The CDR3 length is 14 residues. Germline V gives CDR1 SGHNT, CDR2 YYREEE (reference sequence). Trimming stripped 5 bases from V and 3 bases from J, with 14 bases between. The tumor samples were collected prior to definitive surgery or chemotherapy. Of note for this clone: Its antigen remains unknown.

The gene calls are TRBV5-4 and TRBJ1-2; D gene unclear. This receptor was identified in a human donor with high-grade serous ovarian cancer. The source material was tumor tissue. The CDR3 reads CASRKIDKDYGYTF. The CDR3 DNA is TGTGCCAGCAGGAAAATCGACAAGGACTATGGCTACACCTTC.